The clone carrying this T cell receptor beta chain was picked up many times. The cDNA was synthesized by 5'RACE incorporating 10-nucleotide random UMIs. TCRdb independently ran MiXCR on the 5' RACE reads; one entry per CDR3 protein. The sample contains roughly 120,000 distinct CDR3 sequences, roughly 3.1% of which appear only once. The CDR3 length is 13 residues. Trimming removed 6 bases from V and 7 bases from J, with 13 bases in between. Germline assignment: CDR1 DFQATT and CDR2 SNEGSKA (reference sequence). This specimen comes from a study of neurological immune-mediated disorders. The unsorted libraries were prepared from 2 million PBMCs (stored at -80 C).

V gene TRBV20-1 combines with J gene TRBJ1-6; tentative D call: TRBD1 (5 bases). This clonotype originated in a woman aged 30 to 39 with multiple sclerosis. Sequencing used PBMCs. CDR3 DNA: TGCAGTGCCGCCGGGGCCAACAATTCACCCCTCCACTTT. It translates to CSAAGANNSPLHF.